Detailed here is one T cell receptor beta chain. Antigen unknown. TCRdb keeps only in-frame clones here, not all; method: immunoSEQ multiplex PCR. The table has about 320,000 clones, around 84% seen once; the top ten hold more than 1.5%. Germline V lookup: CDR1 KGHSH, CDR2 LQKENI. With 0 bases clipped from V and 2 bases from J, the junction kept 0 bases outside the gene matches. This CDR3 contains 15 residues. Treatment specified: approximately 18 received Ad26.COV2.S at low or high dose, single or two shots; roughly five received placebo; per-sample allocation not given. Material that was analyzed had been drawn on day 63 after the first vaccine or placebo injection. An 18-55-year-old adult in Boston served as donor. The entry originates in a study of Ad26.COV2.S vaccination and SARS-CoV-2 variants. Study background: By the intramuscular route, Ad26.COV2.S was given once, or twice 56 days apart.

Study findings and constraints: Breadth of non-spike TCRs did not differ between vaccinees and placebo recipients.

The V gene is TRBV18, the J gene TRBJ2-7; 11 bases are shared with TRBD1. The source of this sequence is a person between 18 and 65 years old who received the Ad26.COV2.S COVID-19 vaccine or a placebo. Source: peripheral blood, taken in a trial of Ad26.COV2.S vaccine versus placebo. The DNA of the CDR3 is TGTGCCAGCTCACCACCGGGACAGGGGGCCTACGAGCAGTACTTC. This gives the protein CASSPPGQGAYEQYF.